This TCR beta chain was identified in a study of blood T cells in healthy people across ages. Trimming took 8 bases from V and 6 from J; bases not matched to a gene: 15. This CDR3 region has 15 residues. The sample holds many counts of this clonotype. Through a sample-barcoded 5' primer and a J-beta primer mix, a second PCR was run for roughly 6 to 12 cycles. TCRdb itself ran the 5' RACE reads through MiXCR, one entry per CDR3 protein. The repertoire includes just under 900,000 distinct CDR3 sequences, roughly 26% of them detected once, and 15% to 20% sits in the top ten. This chain links TRBV12-3 or TRBV12-4 with TRBJ1-2; the match to TRBD1 covers 7 bases. The sequenced material came from blood. The TCR comes from an elderly woman in good health. The CDR3 DNA follows: TGTGCCAGCCAATTAGAACGGGACAGTATACATGGCTACACCTTC. Protein sequence: CASQLERDSIHGYTF.